Listed below are T cell receptor beta chains from one sample, sequenced in a study of shared clonotypes between healthy human individuals. The method was immunoSEQ multiplex PCR; TCRdb's version includes in-frame clones alone and lacks a portion of them. Of about 2,200,000 clones listed, about 93% are singletons. Sequencing was carried out using naive CD8+ T cells from PBMCs. The receptor set was obtained from a man between 18 and 29 years old in good health. Some clones in this sample may be carry-over from other donors' samples. The CDR3 runs from the conserved cysteine through the conserved F or W. The order of the fields is V gene, J gene, D gene, clone size, CDR3 protein, CDR3 DNA. A D gene is named only where the DNA matches it firmly. Not every row has a clone size; where given, it reads once, few, many or a size class.

V gene: TRBV27; J gene: TRBJ2-3; D gene: .; clone size: once; CDR3 protein: CASSQLLGTDTQYF; CDR3 DNA: TGTGCCAGCAGCCAATTACTGGGGACAGATACGCAGTATTTT
V gene: TRBV30; J gene: TRBJ2-7; D gene: .; clone size: .; CDR3 protein: CAWSLGYYEQYF; CDR3 DNA: TGTGCCTGGAGTTTAGGGTACTACGAGCAGTACTTC
V gene: TRBV19; J gene: TRBJ2-7; D gene: .; clone size: .; CDR3 protein: CASSRVPSYEQYF; CDR3 DNA: TGTGCCAGTAGCCGGGTACCCTCCTACGAGCAGTACTTC
V gene: TRBV6-1; J gene: TRBJ2-3; D gene: TRBD2; clone size: .; CDR3 protein: CASSEYSGLAGRGADTQYF; CDR3 DNA: TGTGCCAGCAGTGAATATTCCGGACTAGCGGGAAGGGGGGCAGATACGCAGTATTTT
V gene: TRBV6-4; J gene: TRBJ2-3; D gene: TRBD1; clone size: .; CDR3 protein: CASSSGTGGADTQYF; CDR3 DNA: TGTGCCAGCAGCTCCGGGACAGGGGGCGCAGATACGCAGTATTTT
V gene: TRBV11-3; J gene: TRBJ2-5; D gene: .; clone size: .; CDR3 protein: CASSSRGVQETQYF; CDR3 DNA: TGTGCCAGCAGCTCCAGGGGGGTCCAAGAGACCCAGTACTTC
V gene: TRBV6-5; J gene: TRBJ2-5; D gene: .; clone size: .; CDR3 protein: CASSSTGGLETQYF; CDR3 DNA: TGTGCCAGCAGTTCCACGGGGGGCCTCGAGACCCAGTACTTC
V gene: TRBV29-1; J gene: TRBJ2-7; D gene: .; clone size: .; CDR3 protein: CSVRDNSYEQYF; CDR3 DNA: TGCAGCGTCCGGGACAACTCCTACGAGCAGTACTTC
V gene: TRBV19; J gene: TRBJ2-7; D gene: .; clone size: .; CDR3 protein: CASSIVRGGFYEQYF; CDR3 DNA: TGTGCCAGTAGTATTGTCCGTGGAGGATTTTACGAGCAGTACTTC
V gene: TRBV27; J gene: TRBJ2-3; D gene: .; clone size: .; CDR3 protein: CASSARTASTDTQYF; CDR3 DNA: TGTGCCAGCAGTGCTCGGACAGCTAGCACAGATACGCAGTATTTT
V gene: TRBV2; J gene: TRBJ1-2; D gene: TRBD1; clone size: .; CDR3 protein: CASSSRGPGYTF; CDR3 DNA: TGTGCCAGCAGTAGTAGGGGGCCGGGCTACACCTTC
V gene: TRBV9; J gene: TRBJ1-4; D gene: .; clone size: .; CDR3 protein: CASSVGGPNEKLFF; CDR3 DNA: TGTGCCAGCAGCGTAGGCGGCCCTAATGAAAAACTGTTTTTT
V gene: TRBV30; J gene: TRBJ2-1; D gene: TRBD2; clone size: .; CDR3 protein: CAWEAGGRNEQFF; CDR3 DNA: TGTGCCTGGGAAGCGGGAGGGAGGAATGAGCAGTTCTTC
V gene: TRBV6-5; J gene: TRBJ2-3; D gene: TRBD2; clone size: .; CDR3 protein: CASSYYSGDLGDTQYF; CDR3 DNA: TGTGCCAGCAGTTACTACAGCGGGGATCTTGGAGATACGCAGTATTTT
V gene: TRBV2; J gene: TRBJ2-7; D gene: .; clone size: .; CDR3 protein: CASSEKGYEQYF; CDR3 DNA: TGTGCCAGCAGTGAAAAGGGCTACGAGCAGTACTTC
V gene: TRBV27; J gene: TRBJ2-7; D gene: TRBD2; clone size: once; CDR3 protein: CASSFGLAVSYEQYF; CDR3 DNA: TGTGCCAGCAGTTTCGGACTAGCGGTTTCCTACGAGCAGTACTTC
V gene: TRBV27; J gene: TRBJ2-7; D gene: .; clone size: .; CDR3 protein: CASSPRDNTYEQYF; CDR3 DNA: TGTGCCAGCAGTCCCCGGGACAACACCTACGAGCAGTACTTC
V gene: TRBV30; J gene: TRBJ2-7; D gene: TRBD2; clone size: .; CDR3 protein: CAWTLAGPYEQYF; CDR3 DNA: TGTGCCTGGACCCTAGCGGGACCCTACGAGCAGTACTTC
V gene: TRBV18; J gene: TRBJ2-7; D gene: TRBD2; clone size: .; CDR3 protein: CASSPLSGISLTLHEQYF; CDR3 DNA: TGTGCCAGCTCACCACTTAGCGGGATTTCCCTGACTCTCCACGAGCAGTACTTC
V gene: TRBV10-3; J gene: TRBJ2-1; D gene: .; clone size: .; CDR3 protein: CAISPFRLDNEQFF; CDR3 DNA: TGTGCCATCAGTCCGTTTCGACTAGACAATGAGCAGTTCTTC
V gene: TRBV5-1; J gene: TRBJ2-2; D gene: .; clone size: .; CDR3 protein: CASSFYQSNTGELFF; CDR3 DNA: TGCGCCAGCAGCTTCTACCAGTCGAACACCGGGGAGCTGTTTTTT
V gene: TRBV4-3; J gene: TRBJ1-5; D gene: .; clone size: .; CDR3 protein: CASSQDRGGQPQHF; CDR3 DNA: TGCGCCAGCAGCCAAGACCGGGGAGGGCAGCCCCAGCATTTT
V gene: TRBV9; J gene: TRBJ2-1; D gene: TRBD2; clone size: .; CDR3 protein: CASSLRRTSGGNEQFF; CDR3 DNA: TGTGCCAGCAGCCTAAGACGGACTAGCGGAGGCAATGAGCAGTTCTTC
V gene: TRBV19; J gene: TRBJ1-5; D gene: TRBD1; clone size: .; CDR3 protein: CASSFGEGAGPQHF; CDR3 DNA: TGTGCCAGTAGTTTTGGTGAGGGGGCAGGCCCCCAGCATTTT
V gene: TRBV14; J gene: TRBJ2-4; D gene: .; clone size: .; CDR3 protein: CASSVPQVMGKNIQYF; CDR3 DNA: TGTGCCAGCAGCGTCCCACAGGTCATGGGCAAAAACATTCAGTACTTC
V gene: TRBV13; J gene: TRBJ1-2; D gene: .; clone size: .; CDR3 protein: CASSQDRSGYTF; CDR3 DNA: TGTGCCAGCAGCCAAGACAGGAGCGGCTACACCTTC
V gene: TRBV28; J gene: TRBJ2-7; D gene: TRBD2; clone size: .; CDR3 protein: CASSFPGLAEYEQYF; CDR3 DNA: TGTGCCAGCAGTTTCCCGGGACTAGCGGAATACGAGCAGTACTTC
V gene: TRBV29-1; J gene: TRBJ2-1; D gene: .; clone size: few; CDR3 protein: CSVVANEQFF; CDR3 DNA: TGCAGCGTTGTAGCAAATGAGCAGTTCTTC
V gene: TRBV5-1; J gene: TRBJ2-7; D gene: .; clone size: .; CDR3 protein: CASSGGLYSYEQYF; CDR3 DNA: TGCGCCAGCAGCGGAGGCCTTTACTCCTACGAGCAGTACTTC
V gene: TRBV27; J gene: TRBJ2-5; D gene: .; clone size: .; CDR3 protein: CASGSWETQYF; CDR3 DNA: TGTGCCAGCGGTAGCTGGGAGACCCAGTACTTC
V gene: TRBV10-3; J gene: TRBJ2-6; D gene: .; clone size: .; CDR3 protein: CAISPGRNGANVLTF; CDR3 DNA: TGTGCCATCTCTCCGGGGCGGAACGGGGCCAACGTCCTGACTTTC
V gene: TRBV7-9; J gene: TRBJ2-7; D gene: .; clone size: .; CDR3 protein: CASVREGTTYEQYF; CDR3 DNA: TGTGCCAGCGTGAGGGAAGGTACGACCTACGAGCAGTACTTC
V gene: TRBV28; J gene: TRBJ1-1; D gene: .; clone size: few; CDR3 protein: CASSLQGATEAFF; CDR3 DNA: TGTGCCAGCAGTTTGCAGGGCGCCACTGAAGCTTTCTTT
V gene: TRBV18; J gene: TRBJ2-3; D gene: TRBD1; clone size: .; CDR3 protein: CASTPGQGVSSTDTQYF; CDR3 DNA: TGTGCCAGCACACCGGGACAGGGGGTCTCTAGCACAGATACGCAGTATTTT
V gene: TRBV28; J gene: TRBJ1-1; D gene: .; clone size: once; CDR3 protein: CASSPWGGTREAFF; CDR3 DNA: TGTGCCAGCAGCCCCTGGGGAGGAACTAGGGAAGCTTTCTTT
V gene: TRBV9; J gene: TRBJ1-2; D gene: TRBD1; clone size: .; CDR3 protein: CASSVAGQGAIGYTF; CDR3 DNA: TGTGCCAGCAGCGTAGCGGGACAGGGGGCGATTGGCTACACCTTC
V gene: TRBV28; J gene: TRBJ2-1; D gene: TRBD2; clone size: .; CDR3 protein: CASSYVLAASSYNEQFF; CDR3 DNA: TGTGCCAGCAGTTATGTGCTAGCGGCGAGCTCCTACAATGAGCAGTTCTTC
V gene: TRBV6-4; J gene: TRBJ1-5; D gene: .; clone size: .; CDR3 protein: CASSDSWGGGQPQHF; CDR3 DNA: TGTGCCAGCAGTGACTCTTGGGGGGGCGGTCAGCCCCAGCATTTT
V gene: TRBV5-4; J gene: TRBJ1-1; D gene: TRBD1; clone size: .; CDR3 protein: CASSLDRGVTEAFF; CDR3 DNA: TGTGCCAGCAGTTTGGACAGGGGAGTAACTGAAGCTTTCTTT
V gene: TRBV4-2; J gene: TRBJ2-7; D gene: .; clone size: .; CDR3 protein: CASSPGDSSYEQYF; CDR3 DNA: TGTGCCAGCAGCCCAGGGGACTCCTCCTACGAGCAGTACTTC
V gene: TRBV27; J gene: TRBJ1-1; D gene: .; clone size: .; CDR3 protein: CASAPRGPNTEAFF; CDR3 DNA: TGTGCCAGCGCCCCCCGGGGTCCGAACACTGAAGCTTTCTTT
V gene: TRBV6-5; J gene: TRBJ1-5; D gene: .; clone size: .; CDR3 protein: CASSPSGDQPQHF; CDR3 DNA: TGTGCCAGCAGCCCTTCCGGTGATCAGCCCCAGCATTTT
V gene: TRBV5-5; J gene: TRBJ1-1; D gene: .; clone size: .; CDR3 protein: CASSVGYTEAFF; CDR3 DNA: TGTGCCAGCAGCGTGGGATACACTGAAGCTTTCTTT
V gene: TRBV28; J gene: TRBJ2-7; D gene: TRBD2; clone size: .; CDR3 protein: CASSLETSGYYEQYF; CDR3 DNA: TGTGCCAGCAGTTTGGAGACTAGCGGATACTACGAGCAGTACTTC
V gene: TRBV19; J gene: TRBJ2-5; D gene: .; clone size: once; CDR3 protein: CASSILADETQYF; CDR3 DNA: TGTGCCAGTAGTATACTTGCGGACGAGACCCAGTACTTC
V gene: TRBV2; J gene: TRBJ1-3; D gene: TRBD1; clone size: .; CDR3 protein: CASSEAGGSGNTIYF; CDR3 DNA: TGTGCCAGCAGTGAGGCAGGGGGCTCTGGAAACACCATATATTTT
V gene: TRBV19; J gene: TRBJ2-7; D gene: TRBD2; clone size: .; CDR3 protein: CASSPGLAHEQYF; CDR3 DNA: TGTGCCAGTAGCCCGGGACTAGCCCACGAGCAGTACTTC
V gene: TRBV9; J gene: TRBJ2-3; D gene: TRBD2; clone size: .; CDR3 protein: CASSAPSGRDADTQYF; CDR3 DNA: TGTGCCAGCAGCGCCCCCAGCGGGAGGGACGCAGATACGCAGTATTTT
V gene: TRBV28; J gene: TRBJ2-7; D gene: TRBD1; clone size: .; CDR3 protein: CASSPDRGPYEQYF; CDR3 DNA: TGTGCCAGCAGTCCCGACAGGGGTCCATACGAGCAGTACTTC
V gene: TRBV4-2; J gene: TRBJ1-2; D gene: .; clone size: .; CDR3 protein: CASSQGGEDGYTF; CDR3 DNA: TGTGCCAGCAGCCAAGGGGGGGAGGACGGCTACACCTTC